This T cell receptor beta chain was observed in a study of beta chain features in type 1 diabetes. About the study: All samples together contributed 90 million to 130 million sorted cells for examination.

Expressed TCRB transcripts were sequenced, since all the RNA that had been isolated was reverse transcribed. This table comes from immunoSEQ multiplex PCR, and its TCRdb copy is limited to in-frame clones, with some not included. The table has fewer than 650,000 clones, roughly a sixth seen once. As for this clone: Its antigen is currently unknown.

Averaging around 110 mL, one heparinised blood draw was given by each donor. The V segment lost 5 bases and the J segment 7 bases; nucleotides outside the gene matches: 14. The germline V gene has CDR1 PRHDT and CDR2 FYEKMQ (reference sequence). The CDR3 is 17 amino acids. The study, taken as a whole, reports: Sequencing the cDNA could make cells with high TCR expression show up more than they should. Type 1 diabetes patients had VDJ junctions that carried fewer insertions and more deletions.

The sequenced material came from naive CD4+ T cells from blood. This sequence originates from a young man in good health. The chain has TRBV13 and TRBJ2-2, with 9 bases fitting TRBD1. The CDR3 DNA reads as TGTGCCAGCAGCCCCGAAGGATGGACAGGGGAGTTCGGGGAGCTGTTTTTT. This gives the protein CASSPEGWTGEFGELFF.